A single sample is the source of the 31 T cell receptor beta chains below, sequenced in a study of T cell responses to AZD1222 COVID-19 vaccine. Sequencing was performed with immunoSEQ multiplex PCR; in TCRdb, only in-frame clones are kept and a portion is missing. The sample has approximately 110,000 clones, around 90% seen once. The input for sequencing was peripheral blood, taken on day 0 of AZD1222 vaccination. The receptor source for this set is an adult in good health.

The V call is TRBV19, the J call TRBJ1-3; D is unresolved. In germline, CDR1 is LNHDA, CDR2 SQIVND (reference sequence). With 1 base removed from V and 0 bases from J, the gap between germline ends came to 7 bases. CDR3 length: 15 amino acids. CDR3 region: CASSIGSGSGNTIYF. CDR3 bases: TGTGCCAGTAGTATAGGCAGCGGCTCTGGAAACACCATATATTTT.

The chain uses TRBV7-9 and TRBJ1-2, with 7 nucleotides matching TRBD1. The CDR3 covers 14 residues. Per germline, CDR1 SEHNR and CDR2 FQNEAQ (reference sequence). V lost 3 bases to trimming and J lost 3 bases; unmatched junction nucleotides: 4. The CDR3 DNA follows: TGTGCCAGCAGCTTTGGGACAGAGCACTATGGCTACACCTTC. It yields the protein CASSFGTEHYGYTF.

This rearrangement joins TRBV11-3 to TRBJ2-1; D call uncertain. Germline V gives CDR1 SGHNT, CDR2 YENEEA. V gave up 2 bases and J gave up 8 bases, with 7 bases separating them. The CDR3 covers 12 residues. For the CDR3, the DNA is TGTGCCAGCAGCTTATGGTCCGATGAGCAGTTCTTC. Translated, it gives CASSLWSDEQFF.

This clone came up once. CDR3 sequence: CASSLVGQGSEAFF. In DNA, the CDR3 is TGTGCCAGCAGCTTGGTTGGACAGGGGTCTGAAGCTTTCTTT. J is TRBJ1-1 and V is TRBV5-4; 9 bases match TRBD1. The CDR3 is 14 residues long. V shed 0 bases, J shed 6 bases, and the junction held 3 bases outside the gene matches. Germline CDR1 SGHNT, CDR2 YYREEE (reference sequence).

This clone has only one observation. This chain uses TRBV27 with TRBJ2-2; D ambiguous. Germline V gene sequence: CDR1 MNHEY, CDR2 SMNVEV (reference sequence). V lost 5 bases, J lost 0 bases, and 7 bases lay in between. This CDR3 has 14 residues. CDR3 residues: CASSGTANTGELFF. CDR3 DNA: TGTGCCAGCAGTGGCACAGCGAACACCGGGGAGCTGTTTTTT.

The chain joins TRBV7-8 to TRBJ2-7, with TRBD2 identical over 7 bases. The CDR3 is 11 amino acids. The ends lost 4 bases at V and 6 bases at J; junction bases unmatched: 0. Germline V CDR1 and CDR2: SGHVS, FQNEAQ. The CDR3 DNA reads as TGTGCCAGCAGCTCGGGGGGCGAGCAGTACTTC. Translating it yields CASSSGGEQYF. Full variable domain (outside the CDR3, taken from reference TRBV7-8 and TRBJ2-7): GAGVSQSPRYKVAKRGQDVALRCDPISGHVSLFWYQQALGQGPEFLTYFQNEAQLDKSGLPSDRFFAERPEGSVSTLKIQRTQQEDSAVYLCASSSGGEQYFGPGTRLTVT.

This chain connects TRBV25-1 to TRBJ2-5; weak D call: TRBD1 (5 bases). This CDR3 has 16 amino acids. The V gene's germline CDR1 is MGHDK and CDR2 SYGVNS. The V and J ends lost 5 bases and 1 base respectively, with 17 bases between them. Written as DNA, the CDR3 is TGTGCCAGCAGTCCAGGGATTGGGGCCAGCCAAGAGACCCAGTACTTC. It is translated as CASSPGIGASQETQYF.

This rearrangement joins TRBV5-8 to TRBJ1-2, with TRBD1 identical over 9 bases. V trimming: 0 bases; J trimming: 5 bases; junction bases outside the gene matches: 2. Germline V gene data show CDR1 as SGHTS and CDR2 as YDEGEE. This CDR3 contains 14 residues. This chain's CDR3 is CASSLEGQGYGYTF. Written as DNA, the CDR3 is TGTGCCAGCAGCTTGGAGGGACAGGGATATGGCTACACCTTC.

This clone appeared a single time. V is TRBV5-5 and J is TRBJ2-2; 13 bases match TRBD2. The CDR3 is 18 residues long. J gave up 1 base and V 3 bases, and 6 bases lay outside the gene matches. Germline lookup yields CDR1 SGHKS and CDR2 YYEKEE (reference sequence). The CDR3 coding sequence is TGTGCCAGCAGCTCCAGGACTAGCGGGGGCTGGAACACCGGGGAGCTGTTTTTT. It encodes CASSSRTSGGWNTGELFF.

The gene calls are TRBV11-3 and TRBJ2-2, with 7 nucleotides matching TRBD1. There are 17 residues in the CDR3. The V gene's germline CDR1 is SGHNT and CDR2 YENEEA. After removal of 4 bases from V and 2 bases from J, the junction contained 10 bases not matched to a gene. CDR3 in amino acids: CASSSRSGTVNTGELFF. The CDR3 coding sequence is TGTGCCAGCAGCTCCAGGTCCGGGACAGTCAACACCGGGGAGCTGTTTTTT.

The chain joins TRBV11-2 to TRBJ1-5; D unresolved. V lost 7 bases and J 6 bases, leaving 13 bases between the germline ends. The CDR3 sequence is 13 residues long. In germline, CDR1 is SGHAT, CDR2 FQNNGV. CDR3 in DNA: TGTGCCAGCACCCAATTCCACGGTCAGCCCCAGCATTTT. The encoded protein is CASTQFHGQPQHF.

The chain combines TRBV5-1 with TRBJ2-3, with TRBD1 as a possible D gene (6 bases). The CDR3 length is 16 residues. Trimming left V 0 bases short and J 3 bases short, with 14 bases between. CDR1 is SGHRS and CDR2 is YFSETQ in the germline V gene. As DNA, the CDR3 is TGCGCCAGCAGCTTGGCGGAACAGGGTTGGACAGATACGCAGTATTTT. Translated: CASSLAEQGWTDTQYF.

This clone was detected only once. The chain combines TRBV2 with TRBJ2-1; the D gene is possibly TRBD1 (5 bases). Trimming removed 8 bases at V and 5 bases at J, with 19 bases between. CDR1 SNHLY and CDR2 FYNNEI come from the germline V gene. The CDR3 spans 15 residues. CDR3 region: CASPRVSQPDNEQFF. In nucleotides, the CDR3 is TGTGCCAGCCCCAGGGTATCCCAACCTGACAATGAGCAGTTCTTC.

This sequence joins TRBV19 and TRBJ2-3; D gene ambiguous. Per germline, CDR1 LNHDA and CDR2 SQIVND (reference sequence). Trimming cost V 8 bases and J 0 bases, with 9 bases left between them. The CDR3 is made up of 13 amino acids. DNA for the CDR3: TGTGCCAGTGGGTCTACTAGCACAGATACGCAGTATTTT. Translation gives CASGSTSTDTQYF.

The chain combines TRBV5-6 with TRBJ1-5; TRBD1 is a possible D gene (5 bases). The ends were cut back, 4 bases at V and 10 bases at J, with 18 bases in the middle. Germline CDR1 SGHDT, CDR2 YYEEEE. CDR3 length: 14 amino acids. This chain's CDR3 is CASSQTDKGSPQHF. In DNA form, the CDR3 reads TGTGCCAGCAGCCAAACGGACAAGGGAAGCCCCCAGCATTTT.

V usage is TRBV18 and J usage is TRBJ1-2; a weak D match, TRBD1 (5 bases). Germline V gene data show CDR1 as KGHSH and CDR2 as LQKENI. The V and J ends lost 0 bases and 2 bases respectively, with 7 bases between them. The CDR3 runs 14 residues. This chain's CDR3 is CASSPPTENYGYTF. CDR3 DNA: TGTGCCAGCTCACCACCGACAGAGAACTATGGCTACACCTTC.

CDR3 DNA: TGTGCCAGCACCCTCCAATACGAGCAGTACTTC. It encodes CASTLQYEQYF. The J gene is TRBJ2-7, the V gene TRBV7-9; no clear D. Trimming shortened V by 7 bases and J by 4 bases, and 8 bases separated the two germline ends. The V gene's germline CDR1 is SEHNR and CDR2 FQNEAQ (reference sequence). The CDR3 contains 11 residues.

The chain has TRBV30 and TRBJ1-2; D not certain. The CDR3 covers 19 residues. Trimming took off 0 bases at V and 0 bases at J, with 23 bases between the two ends. The germline gives CDR1 GTSNPN, CDR2 SVGIG (reference sequence). In DNA form, the CDR3 reads TGTGCCTGGAGTGTAAGCGGAATCAGAAGGGCCCGAGCTAACTATGGCTACACCTTC. Its translation: CAWSVSGIRRARANYGYTF.

This rearrangement joins TRBV12-3 or TRBV12-4 to TRBJ2-5; weak D call: TRBD2 (5 bases). V lost 6 bases and J lost 5, with 10 bases in between. The CDR3 spans 12 residues. The CDR3 loop reads CASRDSGETQYF. In DNA, the CDR3 is TGTGCCAGCAGGGATTCGGGGGAGACCCAGTACTTC.

The chain combines TRBV7-8 with TRBJ1-2; D is unclear. The CDR3 extends over 14 amino acids. V lost 1 base and J 8 bases, leaving 14 bases between the germline ends. Germline CDR1 is SGHVS and CDR2 is FQNEAQ. The chain's CDR3 is CASSLVRGEDGYTF. In nucleotides, the CDR3 is TGTGCCAGCAGCTTAGTTCGGGGAGAAGACGGCTACACCTTC.

V is TRBV29-1 and J is TRBJ2-5; 7 nucleotides line up with TRBD1. J lost 2 bases, V lost 0 bases, and 3 bases had no gene match. The germline gives CDR1 SQVTM, CDR2 ANQGSEA. The CDR3 is 14 amino acids. CDR3 in amino acids: CSVEDPDRQETQYF. The CDR3, as DNA: TGCAGCGTTGAAGATCCGGACAGGCAAGAGACCCAGTACTTC. The entire variable domain, with the rest obtained from reference TRBV29-1 and TRBJ2-5, is as follows: SAVISQKPSRDICQRGTSLTIQCQVDSQVTMMFWYRQQPGQSLTLIATANQGSEATYESGFVIDKFPISRPNLTFSTLTVSNMSPEDSSIYLCSVEDPDRQETQYFGPGTRLLVL.

This chain joins TRBV7-2 and TRBJ2-1; 7 bases agree with TRBD2. CDR3 length equals 14 residues. CDR1 and CDR2 from the germline V gene are SGHTA and FQGNSA. V was pared by 5 bases and J by 4 bases, with 5 bases of the junction left unmatched. The CDR3 is CASSRGGSYNEQFF. The CDR3 nucleotides are TGTGCCAGCAGCCGGGGAGGGAGTTACAATGAGCAGTTCTTC.

The chain links TRBV29-1 to TRBJ1-2; unclear D gene. Looked up from germline, CDR1 is SQVTM and CDR2 is ANQGSEA. With 6 bases removed from V and 3 bases from J, the gap between germline ends came to 11 bases. This CDR3 has 12 amino acids. The chain's CDR3 is CSVRTEDYGYTF. In nucleotides, the CDR3 is TGCAGCGTCAGGACCGAGGACTATGGCTACACCTTC.

This clone has only one observation. The chain joins TRBV7-2 to TRBJ1-5; no clear D. Germline V lookup: CDR1 SGHTA, CDR2 FQGNSA. The CDR3 covers 12 residues. Trimming removed 5 bases at V and 1 base at J, with 3 bases between. This CDR3 is CASSRSNQPQHF. The CDR3 DNA reads TGTGCCAGCAGCCGAAGCAATCAGCCCCAGCATTTT.

The V call is TRBV19, the J call TRBJ1-1; 7 bases agree with TRBD1. This CDR3 is built from 16 residues. The junction had 9 bases not matched to a gene; V was cut back by 2 bases and J by 3 bases. Looked up from germline, CDR1 is LNHDA and CDR2 is SQIVND (reference sequence). Here the CDR3 DNA reads TGTGCCAGTAGTATATTGCTTGACAGGGCTCACACTGAAGCTTTCTTT. Translated: CASSILLDRAHTEAFF.

The V and J genes are TRBV18 and TRBJ1-1; 8 bases line up with TRBD1. The CDR3 totals 15 residues. V trimming: 6 bases; J trimming: 5 bases; junction bases outside the gene matches: 11. The germline V gene encodes CDR1 KGHSH and CDR2 LQKENI. In DNA form, the CDR3 reads TGTGCCAGCTCGTCTCCAGGACAGGGAAAAACTGAAGCTTTCTTT. Translation: CASSSPGQGKTEAFF.

The rearrangement uses TRBV10-3 and TRBJ1-3; D unclear. Trimming stripped 7 bases from V and 0 bases from J, with 13 bases between. The CDR3 is 15 residues long. Per the germline V gene, CDR1 is ENHRY and CDR2 is SYGVKD. CDR3 region: CAITKGFSSGNTIYF. The CDR3 DNA reads as TGTGCCATCACGAAAGGATTTTCCTCTGGAAACACCATATATTTT.

J is TRBJ2-7 and V is TRBV4-1, with D uncertain. The CDR3 covers 16 residues. Trimming left V 4 bases short and J 2 bases short, with 18 bases between. Germline V lookup: CDR1 MGHRA, CDR2 YSYEKL. CDR3 nucleotides: TGCGCCAGCAGCCCCAAGTTGATGATACCTACCTACGAGCAGTACTTC. It yields the protein CASSPKLMIPTYEQYF.

The rearrangement uses TRBV2 and TRBJ1-2; TRBD1 agrees at 7 bases. The CDR3 is made up of 15 amino acids. The junction had 13 bases not matched to a gene; V was cut back by 4 bases and J by 8 bases. Germline-derived CDR1 and CDR2 are SNHLY and FYNNEI. In DNA form, the CDR3 reads TGTGCCAGCAGTGTCGGACAGGCCATCTACGGGGGCTACACCTTC. Its protein is CASSVGQAIYGGYTF.

J is TRBJ1-2 and V is TRBV3-1 (or the pseudogene TRBV3-2); TRBD1 matches 7 bases. CDR1 LGHDT and CDR2 YNNKEL come from the germline V gene (reference sequence). J lost 4 bases, V lost 3 bases, and 8 bases had no gene match. This CDR3 contains 15 residues. CDR3 protein: CASSQGQPESYGYTF. CDR3 coding DNA: TGTGCCAGCAGCCAGGGACAGCCAGAGTCCTATGGCTACACCTTC.

The rearrangement uses TRBV4-2 and TRBJ2-3; a weak D match, TRBD2 (6 bases). This CDR3 comprises 18 residues. Germline V gene data show CDR1 as LGHNA and CDR2 as YNFKEQ. V lost 1 base and J 1 base, leaving 18 bases between the germline ends. The DNA of the CDR3 is TGTGCCAGCAGCCAAGGGACTATGGCAACAACTGGCACAGATACGCAGTATTTT. As protein: CASSQGTMATTGTDTQYF.